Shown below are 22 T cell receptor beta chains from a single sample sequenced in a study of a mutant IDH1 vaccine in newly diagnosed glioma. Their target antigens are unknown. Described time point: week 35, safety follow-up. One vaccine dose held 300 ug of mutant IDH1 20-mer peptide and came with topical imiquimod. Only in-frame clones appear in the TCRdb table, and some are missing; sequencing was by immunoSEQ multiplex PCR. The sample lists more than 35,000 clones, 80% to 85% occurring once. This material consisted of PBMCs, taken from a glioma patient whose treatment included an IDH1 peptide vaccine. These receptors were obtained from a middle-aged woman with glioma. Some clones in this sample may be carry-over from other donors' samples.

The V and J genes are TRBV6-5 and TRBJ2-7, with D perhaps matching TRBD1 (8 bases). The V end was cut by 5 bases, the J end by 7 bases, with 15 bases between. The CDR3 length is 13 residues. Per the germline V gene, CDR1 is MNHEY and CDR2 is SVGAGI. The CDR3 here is CASSIDRGGEQYF. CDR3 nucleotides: TGTGCCAGCAGTATCGACAGGGGAGGGGAGCAGTACTTC.

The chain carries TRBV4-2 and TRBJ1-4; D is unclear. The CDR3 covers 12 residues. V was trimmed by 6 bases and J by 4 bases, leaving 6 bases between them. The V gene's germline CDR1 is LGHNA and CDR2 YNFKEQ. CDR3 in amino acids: CASRGDNEKLFF. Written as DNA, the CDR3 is TGTGCCAGCAGGGGAGATAATGAAAAACTGTTTTTT.

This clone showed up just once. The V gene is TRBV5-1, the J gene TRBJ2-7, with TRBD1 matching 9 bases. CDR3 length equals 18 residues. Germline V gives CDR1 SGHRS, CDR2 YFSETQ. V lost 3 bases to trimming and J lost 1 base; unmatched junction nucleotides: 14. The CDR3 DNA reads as TGCGCCAGCAGCTACGATAGGAGGACAGGGGTCAGGTCCTACGAGCAGTACTTC. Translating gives CASSYDRRTGVRSYEQYF.

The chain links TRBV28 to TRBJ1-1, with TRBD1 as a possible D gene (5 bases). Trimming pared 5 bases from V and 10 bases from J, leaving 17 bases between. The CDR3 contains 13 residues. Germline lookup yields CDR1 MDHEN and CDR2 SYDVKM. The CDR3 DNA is TGTGCCAGCAGTCCGTCCCAGGGTCTTATAGCTTTCTTT. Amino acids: CASSPSQGLIAFF.

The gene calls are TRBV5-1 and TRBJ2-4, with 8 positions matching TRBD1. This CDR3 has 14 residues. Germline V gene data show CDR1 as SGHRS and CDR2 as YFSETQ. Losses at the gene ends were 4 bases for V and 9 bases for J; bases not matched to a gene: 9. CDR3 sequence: CASSGSRGQGIQYF. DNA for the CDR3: TGCGCCAGCAGCGGGAGCAGGGGGCAGGGCATTCAGTACTTC.

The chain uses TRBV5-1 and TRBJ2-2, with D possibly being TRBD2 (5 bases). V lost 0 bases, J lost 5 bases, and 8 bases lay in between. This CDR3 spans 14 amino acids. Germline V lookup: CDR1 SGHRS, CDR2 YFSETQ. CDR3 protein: CASSLVGKTGELFF. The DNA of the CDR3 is TGCGCCAGCAGCTTGGTCGGGAAGACCGGGGAGCTGTTTTTT.

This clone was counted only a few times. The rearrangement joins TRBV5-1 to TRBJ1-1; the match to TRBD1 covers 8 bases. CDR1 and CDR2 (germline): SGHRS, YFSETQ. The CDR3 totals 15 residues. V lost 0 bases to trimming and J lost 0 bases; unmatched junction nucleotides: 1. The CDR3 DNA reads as TGCGCCAGCAGCTTGGGGACAGGGATGAACACTGAAGCTTTCTTT. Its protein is CASSLGTGMNTEAFF.

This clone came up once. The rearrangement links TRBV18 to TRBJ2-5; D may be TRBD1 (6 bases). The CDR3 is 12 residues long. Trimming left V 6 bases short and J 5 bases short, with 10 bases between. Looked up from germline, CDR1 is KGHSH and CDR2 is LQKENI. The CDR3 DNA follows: TGTGCCAGCTCTACAGGGACGGAGACCCAGTACTTC. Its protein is CASSTGTETQYF.

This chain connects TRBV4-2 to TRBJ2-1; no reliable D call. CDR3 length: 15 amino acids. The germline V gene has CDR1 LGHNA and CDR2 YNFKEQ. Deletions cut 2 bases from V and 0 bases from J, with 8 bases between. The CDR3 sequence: CASSQTESSYNEQFF. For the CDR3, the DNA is TGTGCCAGCAGCCAAACCGAGAGCTCCTACAATGAGCAGTTCTTC.

CDR3 sequence (DNA): TGTGCCAGCAGCCAACCGGGACAGGGTCCTGGCTACACCTTC. Encoded protein: CASSQPGQGPGYTF. J is TRBJ1-2 and V is TRBV7-8, with TRBD1 identical over 9 bases. This CDR3 region has 14 residues. The ends lost 5 bases at V and 7 bases at J; junction bases unmatched: 8. Germline V gives CDR1 SGHVS, CDR2 FQNEAQ. Full variable domain (rest looked up from reference TRBV7-8 and TRBJ1-2): GAGVSQSPRYKVAKRGQDVALRCDPISGHVSLFWYQQALGQGPEFLTYFQNEAQLDKSGLPSDRFFAERPEGSVSTLKIQRTQQEDSAVYLCASSQPGQGPGYTFGSGTRLTVV.

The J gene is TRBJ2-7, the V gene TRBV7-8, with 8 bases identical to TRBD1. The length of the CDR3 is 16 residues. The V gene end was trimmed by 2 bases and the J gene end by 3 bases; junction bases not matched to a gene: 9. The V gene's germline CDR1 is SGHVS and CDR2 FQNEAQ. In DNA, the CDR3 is TGTGCCAGCAGCTTACTCCCGGGACAGGCACACTACGAGCAGTACTTC. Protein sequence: CASSLLPGQAHYEQYF.

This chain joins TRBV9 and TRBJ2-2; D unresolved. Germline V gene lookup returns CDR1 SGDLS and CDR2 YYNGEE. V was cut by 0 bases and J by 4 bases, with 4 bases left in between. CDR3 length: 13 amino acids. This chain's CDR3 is CASSVAGTGELFF. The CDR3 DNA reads TGTGCCAGCAGCGTAGCTGGCACCGGGGAGCTGTTTTTT.

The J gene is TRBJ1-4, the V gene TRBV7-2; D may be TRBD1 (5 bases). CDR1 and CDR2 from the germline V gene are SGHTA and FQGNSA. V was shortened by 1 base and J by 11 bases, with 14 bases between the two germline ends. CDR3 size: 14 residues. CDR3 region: CASSLGDGGSKLFF. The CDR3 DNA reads TGTGCCAGCAGCTTAGGGGACGGAGGTTCCAAACTGTTTTTT.

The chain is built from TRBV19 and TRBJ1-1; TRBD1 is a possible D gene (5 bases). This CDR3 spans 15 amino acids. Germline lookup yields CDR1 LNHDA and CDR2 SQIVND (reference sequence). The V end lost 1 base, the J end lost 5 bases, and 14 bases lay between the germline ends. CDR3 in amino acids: CASSIVDGGRTEAFF. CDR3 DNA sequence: TGTGCCAGTAGTATAGTGGACGGGGGGAGGACTGAAGCTTTCTTT.

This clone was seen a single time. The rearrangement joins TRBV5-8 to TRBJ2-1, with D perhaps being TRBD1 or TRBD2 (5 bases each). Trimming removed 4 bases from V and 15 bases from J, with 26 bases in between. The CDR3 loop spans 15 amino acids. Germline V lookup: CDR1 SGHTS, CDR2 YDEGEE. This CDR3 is CASSLRTYGVLEGFF. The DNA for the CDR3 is TGTGCCAGCAGCCTCCGGACATACGGAGTCCTAGAGGGGTTCTTC.

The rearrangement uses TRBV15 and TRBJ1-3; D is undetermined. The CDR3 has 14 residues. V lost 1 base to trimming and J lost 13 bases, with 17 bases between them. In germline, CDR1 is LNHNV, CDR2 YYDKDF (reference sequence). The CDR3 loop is CATSRVGGARVIYF. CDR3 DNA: TGTGCCACCAGCAGAGTGGGAGGTGCCCGGGTGATATATTTT. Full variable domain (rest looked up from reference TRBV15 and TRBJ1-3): DAMVIQNPRYQVTQFGKPVTLSCSQTLNHNVMYWYQQKSSQAPKLLFHYYDKDFNNEADTPDNFQSRRPNTSFCFLDIRSPGLGDTAMYLCATSRVGGARVIYFGEGSWLTVV.

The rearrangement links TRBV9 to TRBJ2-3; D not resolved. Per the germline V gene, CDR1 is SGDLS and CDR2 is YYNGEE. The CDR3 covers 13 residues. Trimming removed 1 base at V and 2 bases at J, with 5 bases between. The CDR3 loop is CASSVRFTDTQYF. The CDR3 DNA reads TGTGCCAGCAGCGTACGATTCACAGATACGCAGTATTTT.

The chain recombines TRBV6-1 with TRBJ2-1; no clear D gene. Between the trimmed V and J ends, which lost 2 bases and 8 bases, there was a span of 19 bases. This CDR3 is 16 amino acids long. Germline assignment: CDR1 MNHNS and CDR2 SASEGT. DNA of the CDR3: TGTGCCAGCAGTGAAATATCAGCGAAATATTCTGATGAGCAGTTCTTC. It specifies CASSEISAKYSDEQFF.

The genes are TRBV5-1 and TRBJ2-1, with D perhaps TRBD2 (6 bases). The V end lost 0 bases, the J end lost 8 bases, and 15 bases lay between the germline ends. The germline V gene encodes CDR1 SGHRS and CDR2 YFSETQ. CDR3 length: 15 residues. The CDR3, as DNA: TGCGCCAGCAGCTTGGCCACCGGGAGTCAAGATGAGCAGTTCTTC. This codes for CASSLATGSQDEQFF. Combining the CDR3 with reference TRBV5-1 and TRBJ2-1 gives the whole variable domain KAGVTQTPRYLIKTRGQQVTLSCSPISGHRSVSWYQQTPGQGLQFLFEYFSETQRNKGNFPGRFSGRQFSNSRSEMNVSTLELGDSALYLCASSLATGSQDEQFFGPGTRLTVL.

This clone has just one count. CDR3 in DNA: TGTGCCAGCAGCATCCCGACCGGGACACCCGCCTACGAGCAGTACTTC. Amino acid sequence: CASSIPTGTPAYEQYF. This sequence joins TRBV7-9 and TRBJ2-7, with TRBD1 as a possible D gene (6 bases). The CDR3 runs 16 residues. Germline CDR1 is SEHNR and CDR2 is FQNEAQ (reference sequence). V lost 5 bases and J 2 bases, leaving 19 bases between the germline ends.

CDR3 residues: CASSQPLSDYNEQFF. The CDR3 DNA reads TGCGCCAGCAGCCAACCACTCTCCGACTACAATGAGCAGTTCTTC. The chain joins TRBV4-1 to TRBJ2-1; no firm D call. Trimming shortened V by 2 bases and J by 3 bases, and 11 bases separated the two germline ends. The CDR3 is made up of 15 amino acids. The V gene's germline CDR1 is MGHRA and CDR2 YSYEKL.

DNA of the CDR3: TGTGCCAGCAGCTCCCCTACTGGGGTCACCGGGGAGCTGTTTTTT. Its protein is CASSSPTGVTGELFF. The chain recombines TRBV7-2 with TRBJ2-2, with no clear D. CDR1 is SGHTA, CDR2 FQGNSA, per germline. V lost 4 bases and J lost 4, with 13 bases in between. This CDR3 spans 15 amino acids.